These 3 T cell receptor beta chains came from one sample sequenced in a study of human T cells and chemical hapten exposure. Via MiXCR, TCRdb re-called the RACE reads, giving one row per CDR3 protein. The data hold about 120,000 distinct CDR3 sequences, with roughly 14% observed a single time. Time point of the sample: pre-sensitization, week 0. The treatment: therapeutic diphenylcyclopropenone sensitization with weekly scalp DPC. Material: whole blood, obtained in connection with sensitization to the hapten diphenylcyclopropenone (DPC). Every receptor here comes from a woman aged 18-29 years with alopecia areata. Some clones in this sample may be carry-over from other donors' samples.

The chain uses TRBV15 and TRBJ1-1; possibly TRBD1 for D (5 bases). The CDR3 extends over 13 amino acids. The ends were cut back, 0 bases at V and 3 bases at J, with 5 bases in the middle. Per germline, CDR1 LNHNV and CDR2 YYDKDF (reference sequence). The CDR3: CATSRETDTEAFF. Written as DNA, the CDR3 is TGTGCCACCAGCAGAGAGACAGACACTGAAGCTTTCTTT.

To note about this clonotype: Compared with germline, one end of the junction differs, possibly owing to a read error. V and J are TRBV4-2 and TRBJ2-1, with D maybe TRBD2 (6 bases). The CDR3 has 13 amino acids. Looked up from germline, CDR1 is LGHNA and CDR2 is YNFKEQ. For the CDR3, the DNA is TGTGCCAGCAGCCAAAGACTAGAGTCCGATTGTGTCTTC. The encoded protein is CASSQRLESDCVF.

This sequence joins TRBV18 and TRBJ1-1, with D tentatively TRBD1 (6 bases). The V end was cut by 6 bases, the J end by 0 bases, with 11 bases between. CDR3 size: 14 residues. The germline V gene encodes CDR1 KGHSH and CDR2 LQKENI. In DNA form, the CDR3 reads TGTGCCAGCTCGGAACAGGGAGTGAACACTGAAGCTTTCTTT. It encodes CASSEQGVNTEAFF.